The subject of this entry is one T cell receptor beta chain. Original data processing: From reference gene primer amplification, estimates of nucleated cell counts were derived. Profiling relied on immunoSEQ multiplex PCR, and the TCRdb table lists in-frame clones only, not all of them. The V and J calls and clone size come from that table; D and trimming were worked out from the DNA. The data contain about 250,000 clones, roughly 87% of them singletons. Germline assignment: CDR1 MDHEN and CDR2 SYDVKM. The CDR3 loop spans 14 amino acids. V was pared by 8 bases and J by 3 bases, with 9 bases of the junction left unmatched. The data derive from a study of blood T cell repertoires in COVID-19. About the study: Collection of acute and convalescent COVID-19 samples took place in the United States, Italy and Spain. Sources were T cells, B-cell-depleted T cells, or PBMCs; the material itself was cDNA or gDNA.

The TCR was taken from a man in his late teens or twenties with active or convalescent COVID-19. The chain employs TRBV28 and TRBJ2-7, with 8 bases identical to TRBD1. Input material: peripheral blood. CDR3 coding DNA: TGTGCCAGCGGACTGAGACAGGGGCTCTACGAGCAGTACTTC. This codes for CASGLRQGLYEQYF.